This T cell receptor beta chain is drawn from a study of OX40 agonist ivuxolimab in advanced cancers. Study overall: The patients got ivuxolimab, which is an agonistic anti-OX40 (CD134) antibody.

The CDR3 totals 16 residues. Trimming shortened V by 2 bases and J by 2 bases, and 13 bases separated the two germline ends. Looked up from germline, CDR1 is MDHEN and CDR2 is SYDVKM. Samples of blood were obtained at baseline, on cycle 4 day 1, and on cycle 7 day 1. Overall study findings and caveats: The study found that CD8+ T cells averaged more expanded clones than CD4+. Clonal expansion among partial responders at 0.1-3.0 mg/kg ranked near the lowest.

Using immunoSEQ multiplex PCR, the repertoire was profiled, and TCRdb retains in-frame clones only, with some absent. The table records some 96,000 clones, roughly 90% of them present only once. Concerning this clone itself: Its antigen is currently unknown.

The material sequenced was CD4+ or CD8+ T cells sorted from blood, taken in a trial of the OX40 agonist ivuxolimab. The V and J genes are TRBV28 and TRBJ1-5, with D unresolved. The clonotype was recovered from an adult with an advanced solid tumor such as melanoma, head and neck, liver or kidney cancer. CDR3 sequence reads: CASSLLGPSGNQPQHF. The CDR3 DNA reads as TGTGCCAGCAGTTTACTCGGGCCTTCGGGCAATCAGCCCCAGCATTTT.